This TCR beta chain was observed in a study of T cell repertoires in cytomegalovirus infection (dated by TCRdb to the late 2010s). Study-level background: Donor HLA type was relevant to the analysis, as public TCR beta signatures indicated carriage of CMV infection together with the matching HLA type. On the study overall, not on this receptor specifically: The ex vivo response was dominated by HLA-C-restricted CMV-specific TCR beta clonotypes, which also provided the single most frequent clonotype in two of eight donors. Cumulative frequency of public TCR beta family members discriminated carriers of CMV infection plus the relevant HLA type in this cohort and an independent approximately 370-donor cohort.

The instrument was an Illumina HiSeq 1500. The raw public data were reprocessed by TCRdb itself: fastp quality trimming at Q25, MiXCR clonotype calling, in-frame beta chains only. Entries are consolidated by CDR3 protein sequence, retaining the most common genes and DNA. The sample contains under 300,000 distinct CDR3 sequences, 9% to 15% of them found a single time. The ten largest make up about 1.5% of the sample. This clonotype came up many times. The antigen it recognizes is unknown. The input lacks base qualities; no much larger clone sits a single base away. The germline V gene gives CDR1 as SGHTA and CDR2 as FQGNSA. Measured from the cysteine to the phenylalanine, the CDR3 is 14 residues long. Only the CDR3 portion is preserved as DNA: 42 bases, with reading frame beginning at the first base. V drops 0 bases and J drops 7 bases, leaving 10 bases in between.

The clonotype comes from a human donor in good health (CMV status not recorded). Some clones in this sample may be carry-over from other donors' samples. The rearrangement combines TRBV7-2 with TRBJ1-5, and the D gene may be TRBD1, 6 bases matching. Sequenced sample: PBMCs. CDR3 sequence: CASSLASDSQPQHF. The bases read TGTGCCAGCAGCTTAGCCTCGGACAGCCAGCCCCAGCATTTT. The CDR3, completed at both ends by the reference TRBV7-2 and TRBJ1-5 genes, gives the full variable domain GAGVSQSPSNKVTEKGKDVELRCDPISGHTALYWYRQSLGQGLEFLIYFQGNSAPDKSGLPSDRFSAERTGGSVSTLTIQRTQQEDSAVYLCASSLASDSQPQHFGDGTRLSIL.